A single sample is the source of the 29 T cell receptor beta chains below, sequenced in a study of identical twins. TCRdb fed the 5' RACE reads into MiXCR, producing one record per CDR3 protein. This sample has approximately 210,000 distinct CDR3 sequences, with approximately 5.9% found just once. These data were also filed under a second study, of T cells expressing NK-cell markers.

The material sequenced was CD8+ T cells sorted from blood. The receptors originated from a woman in her late teens or twenties in good health.

This clonotype has a count of ten or more. The gene calls are TRBV5-6 and TRBJ2-1; D gene unclear. There are 13 residues in the CDR3. Germline loops: CDR1 SGHDT, CDR2 YYEEEE. V gave up 0 bases and J gave up 5 bases, with 6 bases separating them. Here the CDR3 reads CASSLDSHNEQFF. The CDR3 coding sequence is TGTGCCAGCAGCTTGGACTCTCACAATGAGCAGTTCTTC.

As to this clonotype: The germline gene is not matched at one end of the junction; a read error may be the cause. V and J are TRBV20-1 and TRBJ2-6, with 7 bases that match TRBD2. This CDR3 is built from 17 residues. In germline, CDR1 is DFQATT, CDR2 SNEGSKA (reference sequence). The CDR3 coding sequence is TGCTGTGCTAGAGATTCCGGGGGGACTTCTGGGGCCAACGTCCTGACTTTC. Translation gives CCARDSGGTSGANVLTF.

This clonotype was seen more than once but under ten times. This sequence joins TRBV6-2 or TRBV6-3 and TRBJ2-7, with 10 bases identical to TRBD2. V lost 7 bases and J lost 0; bases outside the gene matches: 9. CDR1 MNHEY and CDR2 SVGEGT come from the germline V gene. The CDR3 runs 16 residues. The CDR3 DNA follows: TGTGCCAGCACCCCGACTAGCGGGCGGATCTCCTACGAGCAGTACTTC. This sequence encodes CASTPTSGRISYEQYF.

This clonotype rates as large. This rearrangement joins TRBV7-9 to TRBJ2-1; TRBD1 matches 10 bases. V shed 6 bases and J 9 bases; nucleotides not matched to a gene: 14. The CDR3 has 16 amino acids. The germline CDR1 and CDR2 sequences are SEHNR and FQNEAQ (reference sequence). The CDR3 nucleotides are TGTGCCAGCAGTCTCCCAAAGGACAGGGGGGACGTTGAGCAGTTCTTC. The encoded protein is CASSLPKDRGDVEQFF.

The V and J genes are TRBV7-9 and TRBJ1-3, with no clear D. Deletions cut 8 bases from V and 3 bases from J, with 5 bases between. The CDR3 runs 11 residues. Germline CDR1 is SEHNR and CDR2 is FQNEAQ (reference sequence). In DNA, the CDR3 is TGTGCCAGCTCCGATGGAAACACCATATATTTT. This sequence encodes CASSDGNTIYF. The full variable domain, its missing parts supplied by reference TRBV7-9 and TRBJ1-3, is DTGVSQNPRHKITKRGQNVTFRCDPISEHNRLYWYRQTLGQGPEFLTYFQNEAQLEKSRLLSDRFSAERPKGSFSTLEIQRTEQGDSAMYLCASSDGNTIYFGEGSWLTVV.

The chain links TRBV29-1 to TRBJ2-2; no reliable D call. Germline CDR1 reads SQVTM; CDR2 reads ANQGSEA. The CDR3 length is 13 residues. Trimming removed 1 base at V and 2 bases at J, with 5 bases between. The CDR3 nucleotides are TGCAGCGTTGAAGGAATTAACACCGGGGAGCTGTTTTTT. Translating it yields CSVEGINTGELFF.

Many counts were recorded for this clonotype. The J gene is TRBJ2-2, the V gene TRBV29-1; D is unresolved. The V end lost 8 bases, the J end lost 8 bases, and 18 bases lay between the germline ends. Germline V gene sequence: CDR1 SQVTM, CDR2 ANQGSEA. The CDR3 contains 13 residues. CDR3 nucleotide sequence: TGCAGCATCCGGGTTCCCCTATCTGGGGAGCTGTTTTTT. Protein: CSIRVPLSGELFF.

This clonotype was counted ten times or more. The genes are TRBV12-3 or TRBV12-4 and TRBJ1-1, with a weak D call TRBD1 (5 bases). The V gene lost 0 bases and the J gene lost 1 base, with 12 bases spanning the gap. The CDR3 runs 16 residues. The CDR3 DNA is TGTGCCAGCAGTTTAGCTTCATGGGGGGGGAACACTGAAGCTTTCTTT. Translated: CASSLASWGGNTEAFF.

This chain links TRBV6-1 with TRBJ2-3; TRBD1 matches at 9 bases. Per germline, CDR1 MNHNS and CDR2 SASEGT. V dropped 6 bases and J dropped 5; count of bases not matched to a gene: 15. The length of the CDR3 is 17 residues. In nucleotides, the CDR3 is TGTGCCAGCAGCAAAACCCCTTTGGACAGGGGAGTAGATACGCAGTATTTT. This codes for CASSKTPLDRGVDTQYF.

This clonotype was recorded many times. The V gene is TRBV24-1, the J gene TRBJ2-5; 8 nucleotides line up with TRBD2. From germline, CDR1 is KGHDR and CDR2 SFDVKD. V shed 4 bases, J shed 3 bases, and the junction held 9 bases outside the gene matches. The CDR3 is 16 amino acids. The CDR3 reads CATSERAGGREETQYF. DNA for the CDR3: TGTGCCACCAGTGAACGTGCGGGGGGCCGGGAAGAGACCCAGTACTTC.

The V call is TRBV27, the J call TRBJ2-1; TRBD2 is a possible D gene (5 bases). Germline V gene lookup returns CDR1 MNHEY and CDR2 SMNVEV (reference sequence). V lost 5 bases and J 0 bases, leaving 14 bases between the germline ends. CDR3 length: 16 amino acids. CDR3 residues: CASSPGSRSSYNEQFF. CDR3 bases: TGTGCCAGCAGTCCGGGGTCCCGAAGCTCCTACAATGAGCAGTTCTTC.

This clonotype was observed a few times. The rearrangement joins TRBV20-1 to TRBJ2-1; 11 bases fit TRBD2. J lost 2 bases, V lost 0 bases, and 3 bases had no gene match. Germline lookup yields CDR1 DFQATT and CDR2 SNEGSKA (reference sequence). The CDR3 length is 16 residues. CDR3 DNA sequence: TGCAGTGCTAGAGAAGGGGGACTAGCGGCCTACAATGAGCAGTTCTTC. Protein: CSAREGGLAAYNEQFF.

In its sample, this clonotype was seen a few times. A junction boundary mismatches the germline segment, possibly from a read error. The chain has TRBV29-1 and TRBJ2-1; D uncertain. This CDR3 is built from 13 residues. The germline V gene encodes CDR1 SQVTM and CDR2 ANQGSEA. In nucleotides, the CDR3 is TGCATCGTTCCGGGTAGCTCCTACAATGAGCAGTTCTTC. This translates into CIVPGSSYNEQFF.

The J gene is TRBJ2-1, the V gene TRBV20-1, with D perhaps TRBD2 (6 bases). The CDR3 is made up of 15 amino acids. The germline gives CDR1 DFQATT, CDR2 SNEGSKA (reference sequence). V was cut by 0 bases and J by 4 bases, with 13 bases left in between. CDR3 protein: CSARDAASVYNEQFF. The CDR3 DNA reads TGCAGTGCTAGAGATGCGGCTAGCGTTTACAATGAGCAGTTCTTC.

This clonotype was seen ten or more times. The rearrangement uses TRBV7-6 and TRBJ1-3; D is undetermined. V gave up 5 bases and J gave up 2 bases, with 25 bases separating them. The germline V gene encodes CDR1 SGHVS and CDR2 FNYEAQ. This CDR3 region has 19 residues. The CDR3, as DNA: TGTGCCAGCAGCCCCTCTGCCTCCGCTCTTTCTATCCCTGGAAACACCATATATTTT. Translation gives CASSPSASALSIPGNTIYF.

This clonotype was observed a handful of times. The chain links TRBV2 to TRBJ2-2; D gene uncertain. Trimming took off 10 bases at V and 4 bases at J, with 10 bases between the two ends. This CDR3 comprises 12 residues. Germline CDR1 SNHLY, CDR2 FYNNEI. The CDR3 spells CATTLPTGELFF. CDR3 sequence (DNA): TGTGCCACCACCCTCCCCACCGGGGAGCTGTTTTTT.

The chain employs TRBV19 and TRBJ2-7; D possibly uses TRBD1 or TRBD2 (5 bases each). Germline V gene lookup returns CDR1 LNHDA and CDR2 SQIVND (reference sequence). Trimming pared 3 bases from V and 3 bases from J, leaving 15 bases between. The CDR3 sequence is 15 residues long. The CDR3 DNA reads TGTGCCAGTAGTATGAATCGGGACGGTTACTACGAGCAGTACTTC. Translating gives CASSMNRDGYYEQYF.

This clonotype has a count of ten or more. The rearrangement joins TRBV27 to TRBJ2-7, with 7 nucleotides matching TRBD2. The V and J ends lost 4 bases and 6 bases, in that order; junction bases with no gene match: 6. The CDR3 totals 13 residues. The germline V gene encodes CDR1 MNHEY and CDR2 SMNVEV (reference sequence). The CDR3: CASSWAGTTEQYF. The CDR3 coding sequence is TGTGCCAGCAGTTGGGCCGGGACTACCGAGCAGTACTTC.

This clonotype came up a few times. This chain links TRBV27 with TRBJ2-1; D call uncertain. Germline V gene data show CDR1 as MNHEY and CDR2 as SMNVEV (reference sequence). The ends were cut back, 3 bases at V and 2 bases at J, with 11 bases in the middle. There are 15 residues in the CDR3. DNA of the CDR3: TGTGCCAGCAGTTTGACCCCTCTAGCCTACAATGAGCAGTTCTTC. It translates to CASSLTPLAYNEQFF.

The CDR3 region is CASSLPLRIGPDTQYF. For the CDR3, the DNA is TGTGCCAGCAGCTTGCCTCTTAGGATCGGTCCCGATACGCAGTATTTT. The gene calls are TRBV11-2 and TRBJ2-3; D gene ambiguous. The CDR3 loop spans 16 amino acids. Germline V gives CDR1 SGHAT, CDR2 FQNNGV. V dropped 3 bases and J dropped 6 bases, with 19 bases sitting between them.

This chain joins TRBV7-9 and TRBJ1-5, with TRBD1 as a possible D gene (6 bases). The CDR3 contains 15 residues. V lost 7 bases and J 6 bases, leaving 19 bases between the germline ends. The germline V gene has CDR1 SEHNR and CDR2 FQNEAQ (reference sequence). CDR3 bases: TGTGCCAGCACCCCCAACAGGGCTTCGACTCAGCCCCAGCATTTT. Amino acids: CASTPNRASTQPQHF.

This clonotype has at least ten counts. The chain has TRBV7-9 and TRBJ2-1; TRBD2 matches 8 bases. The CDR3 consists of 15 residues. The ends lost 2 bases at V and 1 base at J; junction bases unmatched: 1. The germline V gene has CDR1 SEHNR and CDR2 FQNEAQ (reference sequence). CDR3 residues: CASSLPGGSYNEQFF. CDR3 DNA sequence: TGTGCCAGCAGCTTACCGGGAGGGTCCTACAATGAGCAGTTCTTC.

This chain connects TRBV5-5 to TRBJ2-1; the D is unclear. The CDR3 length is 11 residues. V was shortened by 4 bases and J by 10 bases, with 9 bases between the two germline ends. The germline gives CDR1 SGHKS, CDR2 YYEKEE (reference sequence). CDR3 loop: CASSPNVEQFF. CDR3 sequence (DNA): TGTGCCAGCAGCCCCAACGTAGAGCAGTTCTTC.

This clonotype was counted only a few times. The chain uses TRBV7-9 and TRBJ2-1; TRBD2 matches 9 bases. Trimming took 2 bases from V and 10 from J; bases not matched to a gene: 9. The CDR3 is 15 amino acids. CDR1 and CDR2 from the germline V gene are SEHNR and FQNEAQ (reference sequence). The CDR3 protein is CASSLSAGGLEEQFF. CDR3 bases: TGTGCCAGCAGCTTATCGGCGGGAGGGCTAGAAGAGCAGTTCTTC.

This clonotype has only a few counts. V gene TRBV10-3 combines with J gene TRBJ1-1; D not certain. V lost 10 bases and J lost 2, with 32 bases in between. The CDR3 has 19 residues. CDR1 is ENHRY, CDR2 SYGVKD, per germline. This CDR3 reads CATVEPGWRRVAENTEAFF. The CDR3 bases are TGTGCCACCGTCGAACCGGGGTGGCGGAGGGTAGCGGAAAACACTGAAGCTTTCTTT.

The CDR3 protein is CASSPTQGGIGNQPQHF. The CDR3 bases are TGTGCCAGCAGTCCCACCCAGGGGGGAATCGGCAATCAGCCCCAGCATTTT. The chain has TRBV28 and TRBJ1-5, with 7 nucleotides matching TRBD1. The CDR3 runs to 17 residues. The germline V gene encodes CDR1 MDHEN and CDR2 SYDVKM. The junction had 12 bases not matched to a gene; V was cut back by 5 bases and J by 2 bases.

This chain connects TRBV3-1 to TRBJ2-3; D is unclear. This CDR3 is built from 16 residues. The V and J ends lost 1 base and 0 bases respectively, with 11 bases between them. Germline loops: CDR1 LGHDT, CDR2 YNNKEL (reference sequence). The CDR3 reads CASSQGWGPSTDTQYF. The CDR3 DNA follows: TGTGCCAGCAGCCAAGGCTGGGGTCCTAGCACAGATACGCAGTATTTT.

This clonotype was counted a few times. The genes are TRBV12-3 or TRBV12-4 and TRBJ1-5, with D tentatively TRBD1 (5 bases). This CDR3 has 15 residues. Trimming cost V 6 bases and J 3 bases, with 15 bases left between them. The CDR3, as DNA: TGTGCCAGCAGCTCCGAAGGGGAGTCCAATCAGCCCCAGCATTTT. Encoded protein: CASSSEGESNQPQHF.

DNA for the CDR3: TGTGCCAGCAGTCCGCCGACAGGGACCACCGGGGAGCTGTTTTTT. Amino acids: CASSPPTGTTGELFF. The chain has TRBV12-3 or TRBV12-4 and TRBJ2-2; 7 bases map to TRBD1. The CDR3 has 15 residues. The V and J ends lost 5 bases and 4 bases, in that order; junction bases with no gene match: 7.